This passage covers 30 T cell receptor beta chains from one sample sequenced in a study of blood T cell repertoires in COVID-19. Generated by immunoSEQ multiplex PCR, the TCRdb table keeps only in-frame clones and is missing some. The sample has 200,000 or so clones, approximately 79% seen once. The specimen sequenced was peripheral blood. Receptors originate from a man aged 60-69 years with active or convalescent COVID-19.

The rearrangement uses TRBV28 and TRBJ2-7; a possible D gene is TRBD1 (6 bases). V lost 5 bases and J lost 0, with 8 bases in between. From germline, CDR1 is MDHEN and CDR2 SYDVKM. The CDR3 is made up of 13 amino acids. For the CDR3, the DNA is TGTGCCAGCAGTACAGGGCTCTCCTACGAGCAGTACTTC. It is translated as CASSTGLSYEQYF.

This chain uses TRBV7-7 with TRBJ2-1; maybe TRBD2 (6 bases). This CDR3 has 16 residues. The germline V gene has CDR1 SSHAT and CDR2 FNYEAQ (reference sequence). Trimming pared 2 bases from V and 4 bases from J, leaving 15 bases between. In nucleotides, the CDR3 is TGTGCCAGCAGCTTAAACTCAGCGGGCGCTTACAATGAGCAGTTCTTC. It yields the protein CASSLNSAGAYNEQFF.

The rearrangement uses TRBV6-5 and TRBJ2-3; TRBD2 is a possible D gene (6 bases). V was pared by 6 bases and J by 3 bases, with 13 bases between. The CDR3 runs 14 residues. Germline V gene lookup returns CDR1 MNHEY and CDR2 SVGAGI. The CDR3 is CASSRLGMTDTQYF. CDR3 DNA: TGTGCCAGCAGCCGACTAGGGATGACAGATACGCAGTATTTT.

The J gene is TRBJ2-3, the V gene TRBV4-2; no clear D gene. V lost 1 base, J lost 1 base, and 9 bases lay in between. Germline V gene data show CDR1 as LGHNA and CDR2 as YNFKEQ. This CDR3 is built from 15 residues. The CDR3 sequence is CASSQGVGGTDTQYF. CDR3 nucleotides: TGTGCCAGCAGCCAAGGCGTAGGAGGCACAGATACGCAGTATTTT.

The genes are TRBV14 and TRBJ2-1; a possible D gene is TRBD1 (5 bases). The CDR3 consists of 13 residues. The V end was cut by 0 bases, the J end by 9 bases, with 9 bases between. From germline, CDR1 is SGHDN and CDR2 FVKESK. CDR3 loop: CASSQEQDSEQFF. In DNA, the CDR3 is TGTGCCAGCAGCCAAGAGCAAGACAGTGAGCAGTTCTTC.

The chain recombines TRBV28 with TRBJ1-5, with D hard to call. Trimming stripped 6 bases from V and 10 bases from J, with 13 bases between. This CDR3 has 12 residues. Germline V lookup: CDR1 MDHEN, CDR2 SYDVKM. CDR3 sequence reads: CASSPNGRPQHF. DNA for the CDR3: TGTGCCAGCAGCCCTAACGGGAGACCCCAGCATTTT.

The rearrangement joins TRBV9 to TRBJ2-7; 9 bases map to TRBD1. The CDR3 loop spans 14 amino acids. Germline CDR1 SGDLS, CDR2 YYNGEE. Trimming cost V 3 bases and J 8 bases; bases outside gene matches: 9. DNA for the CDR3: TGTGCCAGCAGCGCCCGAACGGACAGGGGCAAGCAGTACTTC. It yields the protein CASSARTDRGKQYF.

The gene calls are TRBV18 and TRBJ2-2; tentatively, D is TRBD1 (6 bases). Germline V lookup: CDR1 KGHSH, CDR2 LQKENI. Trimming removed 5 bases from V and 0 bases from J, with 13 bases in between. The CDR3 totals 16 residues. CDR3 DNA: TGTGCCAGCTCAGTCGTTGGGACACCGAACACCGGGGAGCTGTTTTTT. Its translation is CASSVVGTPNTGELFF. The full variable domain, rest sourced from reference TRBV18 and TRBJ2-2, is NAGVMQNPRHLVRRRGQEARLRCSPMKGHSHVYWYRQLPEEGLKFMVYLQKENIIDESGMPKERFSAEFPKEGPSILRIQQVVRGDSAAYFCASSVVGTPNTGELFFGEGSRLTVL.

The sample holds a few counts of this clone. The chain has TRBV28 and TRBJ2-7, with a weak D call TRBD2 (6 bases). The V gene's germline CDR1 is MDHEN and CDR2 SYDVKM. The CDR3 contains 14 residues. V lost 2 bases and J lost 2, with 10 bases in between. The CDR3 loop reads CASSLGGNTYEQYF. Here the CDR3 DNA reads TGTGCCAGCAGTTTAGGGGGGAACACCTACGAGCAGTACTTC.

This chain joins TRBV19 and TRBJ1-5; D is perhaps TRBD1 (6 bases). The germline CDR1 and CDR2 sequences are LNHDA and SQIVND (reference sequence). V was trimmed by 5 bases and J by 6 bases, leaving 14 bases between them. The CDR3 covers 14 residues. CDR3 nucleotide sequence: TGTGCCAGTAGTGGGGGACATAACATTCAGCCCCAGCATTTT. Translated: CASSGGHNIQPQHF.

This sequence joins TRBV29-1 and TRBJ2-1; TRBD2 matches 8 bases. The CDR3 is made up of 13 amino acids. CDR1 and CDR2 (germline): SQVTM, ANQGSEA. J was trimmed by 1 base and V by 7 bases; bases with no gene match: 3. The CDR3 DNA sequence: TGCAGCGCTAGACTAGCGTCCTACAATGAGCAGTTCTTC. It encodes CSARLASYNEQFF.

This clone has more than one count but fewer than ten. The chain couples TRBV19 to TRBJ2-2, with a weak D call TRBD2 (5 bases). The CDR3 is 14 amino acids. Germline-derived CDR1 and CDR2 are LNHDA and SQIVND (reference sequence). The V and J ends lost 4 bases and 1 base respectively, with 7 bases between them. The CDR3 reads CASSTGRNTGELFF. As DNA, the CDR3 is TGTGCCAGTAGTACGGGGAGGAACACCGGGGAGCTGTTTTTT.

V is TRBV6-5 and J is TRBJ1-2; D is possibly TRBD1 (6 bases). The CDR3 extends over 12 amino acids. The V gene's germline CDR1 is MNHEY and CDR2 SVGAGI. The germline V and J ends were trimmed by 5 bases and 4 bases, with 8 bases remaining between them. CDR3 amino acids: CASSQDSYGYTF. CDR3 in DNA: TGTGCCAGCAGTCAGGACAGCTATGGCTACACCTTC.

The chain is built from TRBV5-7 and TRBJ1-4; D perhaps matches TRBD1 (5 bases). TRBV5-7 is labeled an ORF, and its function is uncertain. CDR3 size: 16 residues. Trimming cost V 6 bases and J 0 bases, with 15 bases left between them. The CDR3: CASNLRTIATNEKLFF. DNA of the CDR3: TGTGCCAGCAATTTGCGGACAATCGCAACTAATGAAAAACTGTTTTTT.

The chain uses TRBV19 and TRBJ2-3; weak D call: TRBD1 (6 bases). The CDR3 totals 17 residues. V was pared by 1 base and J by 3 bases, with 17 bases between. Germline lookup yields CDR1 LNHDA and CDR2 SQIVND (reference sequence). The chain's CDR3 is CASSIAWQGTPTDTQYF. The CDR3 DNA reads TGTGCCAGTAGTATAGCCTGGCAGGGGACCCCTACAGATACGCAGTATTTT.

CDR3 protein: CASSQGLGGRRYEQYF. CDR3 DNA: TGTGCCAGCAGCCAAGGACTCGGCGGGAGGCGCTACGAGCAGTACTTC. V is TRBV3-1 (or the pseudogene TRBV3-2) and J is TRBJ2-7; 8 bases are a match to TRBD2. CDR3 length: 16 residues. With V trimmed by 1 base and J by 3 bases, 8 bases remained unmatched. Germline V gene data show CDR1 as LGHDT and CDR2 as YNNKEL (reference sequence).

This clone was picked up a small number of times. The chain uses TRBV5-5 and TRBJ2-7, with D perhaps matching TRBD1 (5 bases). CDR3 length equals 13 residues. In germline, CDR1 is SGHKS, CDR2 YYEKEE (reference sequence). V was shortened by 4 bases and J by 0 bases, with 8 bases between the two germline ends. For the CDR3, the DNA is TGTGCCAGCAGCCGACAGAGCTCCTACGAGCAGTACTTC. It codes for CASSRQSSYEQYF. The variable domain in full, with the rest retrieved from reference TRBV5-5 and TRBJ2-7, is DAGVTQSPTHLIKTRGQQVTLRCSPISGHKSVSWYQQVLGQGPQFIFQYYEKEERGRGNFPDRFSARQFPNYSSELNVNALLLGDSALYLCASSRQSSYEQYFGPGTRLTVT.

This clone was detected only a few times. V gene TRBV3-1 (or the pseudogene TRBV3-2) combines with J gene TRBJ2-7; perhaps TRBD2 as D (5 bases). CDR1 and CDR2 from the germline V gene are LGHDT and YNNKEL (reference sequence). The germline V and J ends were trimmed by 1 base and 6 bases, with 10 bases remaining between them. The CDR3 sequence is 13 residues long. The CDR3 is CASSQGRGSEQYF. The CDR3 DNA follows: TGTGCCAGCAGCCAAGGCCGCGGGTCCGAGCAGTACTTC.

CDR3 nucleotides: TGCGCCAGCAGCTCCTCCCCGACAGAGTTAGGCACTGAAGCTTTCTTT. Protein: CASSSSPTELGTEAFF. The chain links TRBV5-1 to TRBJ1-1; TRBD1 is a possible D gene (5 bases). Trimming stripped 3 bases from V and 4 bases from J, with 19 bases between. Looked up from germline, CDR1 is SGHRS and CDR2 is YFSETQ. The CDR3 has 16 amino acids.

Many counts were recorded for this clone. This chain uses TRBV4-1 with TRBJ2-3, with D possibly TRBD1 on 6 matching bases. The CDR3 covers 16 residues. The germline V gene has CDR1 MGHRA and CDR2 YSYEKL. V lost 1 base and J 4 bases, leaving 15 bases between the germline ends. CDR3 sequence: CASSQAYRVSADTQYF. The CDR3 coding sequence is TGCGCCAGCAGCCAAGCCTACAGGGTCTCCGCAGATACGCAGTATTTT.

J is TRBJ1-3 and V is TRBV14; D may be TRBD1 (5 bases). The ends were cut back, 7 bases at V and 4 bases at J, with 11 bases in the middle. CDR1 and CDR2 from the germline V gene are SGHDN and FVKESK. The CDR3 runs 13 residues. The chain's CDR3 is CASKAGSGNTIYF. CDR3 sequence (DNA): TGTGCCAGCAAGGCAGGGTCCGGAAACACCATATATTTT.

The genes are TRBV7-2 and TRBJ2-3; D gene unclear. Trimming cost V 2 bases and J 1 base, with 13 bases left between them. CDR3 length: 16 amino acids. Germline V gene lookup returns CDR1 SGHTA and CDR2 FQGNSA. Written as DNA, the CDR3 is TGTGCCAGCAGCTTACCCTTAGCCGATGGCACAGATACGCAGTATTTT. It encodes CASSLPLADGTDTQYF.

This clone has only one observation. The J gene is TRBJ1-5, the V gene TRBV5-1; tentative D call: TRBD1 (5 bases). V lost 1 base and J 5 bases, leaving 13 bases between the germline ends. Per germline, CDR1 SGHRS and CDR2 YFSETQ. The CDR3 has 15 amino acids. The CDR3 is CASSLNVGDYQPQHF. The CDR3 bases are TGCGCCAGCAGCTTGAACGTGGGGGACTATCAGCCCCAGCATTTT. Variable domain in full (rest from reference TRBV5-1 and TRBJ1-5): KAGVTQTPRYLIKTRGQQVTLSCSPISGHRSVSWYQQTPGQGLQFLFEYFSETQRNKGNFPGRFSGRQFSNSRSEMNVSTLELGDSALYLCASSLNVGDYQPQHFGDGTRLSIL.

The J gene is TRBJ1-1, the V gene TRBV5-4; no clear D. The CDR3 length is 17 residues. Trimming stripped 0 bases from V and 0 bases from J, with 15 bases between. CDR1 and CDR2 (germline): SGHNT, YYREEE (reference sequence). DNA of the CDR3: TGTGCCAGCAGCTTGGGGGCGCATTTGTTAATGAACACTGAAGCTTTCTTT. Its translation: CASSLGAHLLMNTEAFF. The entire variable domain, with the rest obtained from reference TRBV5-4 and TRBJ1-1, is as follows: ETGVTQSPTHLIKTRGQQVTLRCSSQSGHNTVSWYQQALGQGPQFIFQYYREEENGRGNFPPRFSGLQFPNYSSELNVNALELDDSALYLCASSLGAHLLMNTEAFFGQGTRLTVV.

The chain uses TRBV18 and TRBJ1-3; 10 bases are a match to TRBD1. The ends lost 4 bases at V and 1 base at J; junction bases unmatched: 4. The V gene's germline CDR1 is KGHSH and CDR2 LQKENI. The CDR3 spans 16 residues. CDR3 amino acids: CASSQPGQGSGNTIYF. Here the CDR3 DNA reads TGTGCCAGCTCACAACCGGGACAGGGGTCTGGAAACACCATATATTTT.

V gene TRBV28 combines with J gene TRBJ1-2; 9 bases are a match to TRBD1. V was clipped by 5 bases and J by 8 bases; unmatched bases: 15. Looked up from germline, CDR1 is MDHEN and CDR2 is SYDVKM. CDR3 length: 16 amino acids. The CDR3 here is CASSGQGLGRGLGYTF. The CDR3, as DNA: TGTGCCAGCAGTGGACAGGGGCTGGGTAGAGGGTTAGGCTACACCTTC.

V is TRBV7-8 and J is TRBJ1-6; 10 bases match TRBD1. The CDR3 is 13 amino acids. V gave up 5 bases and J gave up 18 bases; unmatched junction bases: 10. Looked up from germline, CDR1 is SGHVS and CDR2 is FQNEAQ. The CDR3 region is CASSQMTGGGGHF. The CDR3, as DNA: TGTGCCAGCAGCCAAATGACAGGGGGCGGTGGCCACTTT. Using reference TRBV7-8 and TRBJ1-6 for the parts outside the CDR3, the full variable domain is GAGVSQSPRYKVAKRGQDVALRCDPISGHVSLFWYQQALGQGPEFLTYFQNEAQLDKSGLPSDRFFAERPEGSVSTLKIQRTQQEDSAVYLCASSQMTGGGGHFGNGTRLTVT.

This chain connects TRBV19 to TRBJ2-7; 7 positions agree with TRBD2. Germline loops: CDR1 LNHDA, CDR2 SQIVND (reference sequence). There are 15 residues in the CDR3. V trimming: 5 bases; J trimming: 0 bases; junction bases outside the gene matches: 7. The CDR3 DNA reads TGTGCCAGTAGTTTGTACGGGAGGAGCTCCTACGAGCAGTACTTC. It codes for CASSLYGRSSYEQYF.

The chain carries TRBV24-1 and TRBJ2-1, with D perhaps matching TRBD2 (6 bases). V lost 7 bases, J lost 2 bases, and 11 bases lay in between. Germline V gives CDR1 KGHDR, CDR2 SFDVKD. The CDR3 is 14 amino acids. The CDR3 reads CATSGGGAYNEQFF. The CDR3 region has the DNA TGTGCCACCAGCGGGGGTGGGGCCTACAATGAGCAGTTCTTC.

This clone was detected only once. The chain employs TRBV10-3 and TRBJ1-5; 8 bases are shared with TRBD1. There are 14 residues in the CDR3. V shed 0 bases, J shed 7 bases, and the junction held 2 bases outside the gene matches. The V gene's germline CDR1 is ENHRY and CDR2 SYGVKD. CDR3 protein: CAISESTGAQPQHF. The CDR3 coding sequence is TGTGCCATCAGTGAGTCGACAGGGGCGCAGCCCCAGCATTTT.